Each of the 26 T cell receptor beta chains below was sequenced from the same sample in a study of shared clonotypes between healthy human individuals. Sequencing used immunoSEQ multiplex PCR; TCRdb keeps in-frame clones, though not all of them. The repertoire has some 500,000 clones, more than 95% of them found once; the top ten carry about 0.064%. The sequencing input was naive CD4+ T cells sorted from blood. The subset was: CD45RA+ positively selected. The receptors here all came from a woman in her twenties or thirties in good health.

This clone has only one observation. This chain connects TRBV6-1 to TRBJ2-1; 7 bases match TRBD2. The CDR3 runs 12 residues. Per the germline V gene, CDR1 is MNHNS and CDR2 is SASEGT. V lost 10 bases, J lost 3 bases, and 3 bases stayed unmatched. The CDR3 sequence is CATSGIYNEQFF. Here the CDR3 DNA reads TGTGCCACCAGCGGGATCTACAATGAGCAGTTCTTC.

This rearrangement joins TRBV4-1 to TRBJ2-5, with D unresolved. The end of the DNA aligns better with TRBJ2-7, so the J call may be wrong. Germline loops: CDR1 MGHRA, CDR2 YSYEKL. The CDR3 spans 14 residues. CDR3 loop: CASSQRYSAYEQYF. The CDR3 nucleotides read TGCGCCAGCAGCCAACGCTATTCTGCCTACGAGCAGTACTTC.

The chain couples TRBV28 to TRBJ1-1; 8 nucleotides agree with TRBD1. The CDR3 runs to 16 residues. J was trimmed by 4 bases and V by 4 bases; bases with no gene match: 11. CDR1 and CDR2 from the germline V gene are MDHEN and SYDVKM. DNA of the CDR3: TGTGCCAGCAGTTACCCCTTAGACAGGGGCGGCACTGAAGCTTTCTTT. Residues: CASSYPLDRGGTEAFF. Looking up the rest from reference TRBV28 and TRBJ1-1 gives the full variable domain: DVKVTQSSRYLVKRTGEKVFLECVQDMDHENMFWYRQDPGLGLRLIYFSYDVKMKEKGDIPEGYSVSREKKERFSLILESASTNQTSMYLCASSYPLDRGGTEAFFGQGTRLTVV.

J is TRBJ2-7 and V is TRBV2, with a weak D call TRBD2 (6 bases). The V gene's germline CDR1 is SNHLY and CDR2 FYNNEI. With 8 bases removed from V and 0 bases from J, the gap between germline ends came to 11 bases. CDR3 length equals 13 residues. The CDR3 loop reads CASGGLASYEQYF. The CDR3 DNA is TGTGCCAGCGGGGGACTGGCCTCCTACGAGCAGTACTTC.

This chain links TRBV28 with TRBJ1-1; D might be TRBD1 (6 bases). The CDR3 totals 11 residues. V lost 3 bases and J lost 10, with 9 bases in between. Per the germline V gene, CDR1 is MDHEN and CDR2 is SYDVKM. This chain's CDR3 is CASSFKGGAFF. CDR3 DNA sequence: TGTGCCAGCAGTTTCAAGGGGGGAGCTTTCTTT.

This CDR3 reads CASARTGVDNEQFF. CDR3 nucleotides: TGTGCTAGTGCCAGGACGGGGGTGGACAATGAGCAGTTCTTC. The chain recombines TRBV12-5 with TRBJ2-1, with D maybe TRBD2 (6 bases). This CDR3 is built from 14 residues. Trimming took off 7 bases at V and 5 bases at J, with 15 bases between the two ends. CDR1 and CDR2 (germline): LGHNT, FRNRAP.

V usage is TRBV28 and J usage is TRBJ2-1; maybe TRBD2 (6 bases). Germline CDR1 reads MDHEN; CDR2 reads SYDVKM. Trimming pared 3 bases from V and 0 bases from J, leaving 9 bases between. The length of the CDR3 is 15 residues. The CDR3 DNA is TGTGCCAGCAGTTTGGCTAGCGCCTCCTACAATGAGCAGTTCTTC. Its protein product is CASSLASASYNEQFF.

This rearrangement joins TRBV12-5 to TRBJ1-2; D possibly corresponds to TRBD1 (6 bases). Per germline, CDR1 LGHNT and CDR2 FRNRAP. Trimming took off 0 bases at V and 2 bases at J, with 13 bases between the two ends. The CDR3 consists of 16 residues. DNA for the CDR3: TGTGCTAGTGGTTTGGTACAGGGTGAGGGAAACTATGGCTACACCTTC. This sequence encodes CASGLVQGEGNYGYTF.

The gene calls are TRBV10-2 and TRBJ2-3; the match to TRBD1 covers 10 bases. The CDR3 is 16 amino acids. Germline V CDR1 and CDR2: WSHSY, SAAADI. Trimming at V came to 6 bases and at J to 6 bases, leaving 12 bases not matched to a gene. As DNA, the CDR3 is TGCGCCAGCAGGGATACCGGGACAGGGGAATTTGATACGCAGTATTTT. Its protein product is CASRDTGTGEFDTQYF.

Worth noting for this clone: The same CDR3 is also encoded by other DNA sequences in this sample. J is TRBJ1-1 and V is TRBV6-5; D is uncertain. V lost 2 bases to trimming and J lost 2 bases, with 6 bases between them. Germline V gene sequence: CDR1 MNHEY, CDR2 SVGAGI. This CDR3 is built from 13 residues. The CDR3: CASSYGQNTEAFF. In DNA, the CDR3 is TGTGCCAGCAGTTACGGGCAAAACACTGAAGCTTTCTTT.

The rearrangement uses TRBV6-5 and TRBJ1-5; D perhaps matches TRBD1 (5 bases). The CDR3 totals 15 residues. Trimming removed 6 bases from V and 1 base from J, with 13 bases in between. Germline V lookup: CDR1 MNHEY, CDR2 SVGAGI. DNA of the CDR3: TGTGCCAGCAGGAGACAGCCAGGCAGCAATCAGCCCCAGCATTTT. Translating it yields CASRRQPGSNQPQHF.

The chain uses TRBV5-8 and TRBJ1-2; D uncertain. V lost 0 bases, J lost 0 bases, and 12 bases lay in between. This CDR3 region has 16 residues. CDR1 and CDR2 from the germline V gene are SGHTS and YDEGEE. CDR3 in amino acids: CASSLERAGANYGYTF. CDR3 nucleotides: TGTGCCAGCAGCTTGGAGCGCGCAGGTGCTAACTATGGCTACACCTTC.

The chain employs TRBV5-1 and TRBJ2-2, with unresolved D. The CDR3 covers 15 residues. Trimming pared 2 bases from V and 4 bases from J, leaving 12 bases between. Germline loops: CDR1 SGHRS, CDR2 YFSETQ. CDR3 loop: CASSLMRSTTGELFF. The DNA for the CDR3 is TGCGCCAGCAGCTTAATGAGGTCGACCACCGGGGAGCTGTTTTTT. Full variable domain (remainder filled in from reference TRBV5-1 and TRBJ2-2): KAGVTQTPRYLIKTRGQQVTLSCSPISGHRSVSWYQQTPGQGLQFLFEYFSETQRNKGNFPGRFSGRQFSNSRSEMNVSTLELGDSALYLCASSLMRSTTGELFFGEGSRLTVL.

The gene calls are TRBV5-8 and TRBJ2-2; weak D call: TRBD2 (6 bases). Germline CDR1 reads SGHTS; CDR2 reads YDEGEE. The CDR3 consists of 19 residues. Trimming left V 2 bases short and J 6 bases short, with 26 bases between. CDR3 region: CASSFMQGSGGSEAGELFF. Written as DNA, the CDR3 is TGTGCCAGCAGCTTCATGCAGGGTAGCGGCGGATCGGAGGCCGGGGAGCTGTTTTTT. Complete variable domain (other parts from reference TRBV5-8 and TRBJ2-2): EAGVTQSPTHLIKTRGQQATLRCSPISGHTSVYWYQQALGLGLQFLLWYDEGEERNRGNFPPRFSGRQFPNYSSELNVNALELEDSALYLCASSFMQGSGGSEAGELFFGEGSRLTVL.

The chain's CDR3 is CASSPRGAPQETQYF. The CDR3 DNA sequence: TGTGCCAGCAGTCCCCGGGGGGCCCCCCAAGAGACCCAGTACTTC. This chain uses TRBV28 with TRBJ2-5, with a possible D match to TRBD2 (7 bases). The CDR3 sequence is 15 residues long. Germline-derived CDR1 and CDR2 are MDHEN and SYDVKM. The V end lost 5 bases, the J end lost 1 base, and 14 bases lay between the germline ends. Full variable domain (rest looked up from reference TRBV28 and TRBJ2-5): DVKVTQSSRYLVKRTGEKVFLECVQDMDHENMFWYRQDPGLGLRLIYFSYDVKMKEKGDIPEGYSVSREKKERFSLILESASTNQTSMYLCASSPRGAPQETQYFGPGTRLLVL.

V and J are TRBV5-1 and TRBJ1-4, with D hard to call. CDR3 length: 15 residues. Germline V gene data show CDR1 as SGHRS and CDR2 as YFSETQ. The V end lost 0 bases, the J end lost 7 bases, and 13 bases lay between the germline ends. The CDR3 reads CASSLDYELGEKLFF. The CDR3, as DNA: TGCGCCAGCAGCTTGGATTACGAGCTTGGTGAAAAACTGTTTTTT.

This clone occurred once. This rearrangement joins TRBV2 to TRBJ2-3; 8 bases fit TRBD2. Unmatched junction bases numbered 14, after V lost 4 bases and J lost 2 bases. The CDR3 length is 18 residues. Per germline, CDR1 SNHLY and CDR2 FYNNEI. This CDR3 is CASSVAGGGLVNTDTQYF. The CDR3 DNA follows: TGTGCCAGCAGTGTCGCCGGGGGGGGTTTGGTGAACACAGATACGCAGTATTTT.

This sequence joins TRBV10-2 and TRBJ1-5, with D uncertain. Germline CDR1 WSHSY, CDR2 SAAADI. V dropped 5 bases and J dropped 6 bases, with 14 bases sitting between them. This CDR3 region has 14 residues. CDR3 residues: CASSNSVGSQPQHF. The CDR3 region has the DNA TGCGCCAGCAGTAACAGCGTCGGGAGTCAGCCCCAGCATTTT.

CDR3 amino acids: CASSIEQGLFQPQHF. CDR3 coding DNA: TGTGCCAGTAGTATCGAACAGGGGCTTTTTCAGCCCCAGCATTTT. The rearrangement joins TRBV19 to TRBJ1-5; 7 nucleotides align to TRBD1. Losses at the gene ends were 3 bases for V and 6 bases for J; bases not matched to a gene: 8. The germline V gene encodes CDR1 LNHDA and CDR2 SQIVND (reference sequence). The CDR3 loop spans 15 amino acids. Based on the CDR3 plus reference TRBV19 and TRBJ1-5, the full variable domain is DGGITQSPKYLFRKEGQNVTLSCEQNLNHDAMYWYRQDPGQGLRLIYYSQIVNDFQKGDIAEGYSVSREKKESFPLTVTSAQKNPTAFYLCASSIEQGLFQPQHFGDGTRLSIL.

The chain has TRBV7-9 and TRBJ2-1, with 10 bases that match TRBD2. From germline, CDR1 is SEHNR and CDR2 FQNEAQ (reference sequence). This CDR3 contains 17 residues. The V gene end was trimmed by 3 bases and the J gene end by 6 bases; junction bases not matched to a gene: 11. The CDR3: CASSFPPRVAGGNEQFF. The CDR3 nucleotides are TGTGCCAGCAGCTTCCCACCTCGGGTAGCGGGAGGCAATGAGCAGTTCTTC.

V and J are TRBV28 and TRBJ2-7, with TRBD1 identical over 7 bases. The length of the CDR3 is 15 residues. From germline, CDR1 is MDHEN and CDR2 SYDVKM. V lost 0 bases to trimming and J lost 2 bases; unmatched junction nucleotides: 4. CDR3 DNA sequence: TGTGCCAGCAGTTTATGGGACAGGCCCACCTACGAGCAGTACTTC. It is translated as CASSLWDRPTYEQYF. The entire variable domain, with the rest obtained from reference TRBV28 and TRBJ2-7, is as follows: DVKVTQSSRYLVKRTGEKVFLECVQDMDHENMFWYRQDPGLGLRLIYFSYDVKMKEKGDIPEGYSVSREKKERFSLILESASTNQTSMYLCASSLWDRPTYEQYFGPGTRLTVT.

The chain recombines TRBV20-1 with TRBJ1-2; D gene ambiguous. Between the trimmed V and J ends, which lost 6 bases and 8 bases, there was a span of 13 bases. The CDR3 is 11 residues long. The germline V gene has CDR1 DFQATT and CDR2 SNEGSKA (reference sequence). The CDR3 reads CSASRRAGYTF. DNA of the CDR3: TGCAGTGCGTCTCGTCGGGCCGGCTACACCTTC.

The chain is built from TRBV28 and TRBJ1-1; D remains unclear. Trimming stripped 9 bases from V and 1 base from J, with 15 bases between. The CDR3 runs to 14 residues. The germline V gene encodes CDR1 MDHEN and CDR2 SYDVKM. For the CDR3, the DNA is TGTGCCAGGAACGCCAGGCAAAGGAACACTGAAGCTTTCTTT. It is translated as CARNARQRNTEAFF.

This chain joins TRBV5-5 and TRBJ1-2; the match to TRBD1 covers 7 bases. The CDR3 length is 16 residues. The V gene end was trimmed by 3 bases and the J gene end by 3 bases; junction bases not matched to a gene: 11. Germline CDR1 and CDR2: SGHKS and YYEKEE (reference sequence). CDR3 DNA sequence: TGTGCCAGCAGCTCCTCCCCGACAGGGTTGGACTATGGCTACACCTTC. This translates into CASSSSPTGLDYGYTF.

The rearrangement uses TRBV29-1 and TRBJ2-1, with 8 nucleotides matching TRBD2. The CDR3 spans 13 residues. J was trimmed by 6 bases and V by 3 bases; bases with no gene match: 4. The germline gives CDR1 SQVTM, CDR2 ANQGSEA. This CDR3 is CSVETSEGNEQFF. Written as DNA, the CDR3 is TGCAGCGTTGAGACTAGCGAGGGCAATGAGCAGTTCTTC.

V usage is TRBV6-5 and J usage is TRBJ2-1; D gene uncertain. Trimming shortened V by 0 bases and J by 4 bases, and 10 bases separated the two germline ends. This CDR3 region has 15 residues. CDR1 is MNHEY and CDR2 is SVGAGI in the germline V gene. CDR3 in amino acids: CASSYSRSLYNEQFF. For the CDR3, the DNA is TGTGCCAGCAGTTACTCTCGTAGCCTTTACAATGAGCAGTTCTTC.